This record covers a single T cell receptor beta chain. The antigen remains undetermined. The data belong to a study of T cells in Graves' hyperthyroidism and ophthalmopathy. Broader study findings: Most thyroid-expanded clonotypes above 0.001 were also found in blood. Separation of ophthalmopathy from stable hyperthyroidism was achieved by a 13 V-J model.

Amplified TCR beta CDR3 regions came from RNA transcripts. The TCR CDR3 was amplified in a first-round RT-PCR using the HTBI primer set. TCRdb used MiXCR to reprocess the multiplex PCR reads, holding one entry per CDR3 protein. The profile shows 480,000 or so distinct CDR3 sequences, 40% to 50% of them singletons. Per the germline V gene, CDR1 is SEHNR and CDR2 is FQNEAQ (reference sequence). The CDR3 consists of 14 residues. The source of this sequence is an adult woman with Graves' disease, either hyperthyroidism or ophthalmopathy (not recorded which). This chain uses TRBV7-9 with TRBJ2-7; D may correspond to TRBD1 or TRBD2 (5 bases each). The better agreement between TRBJ2-1 and the DNA end casts doubt on the J call. Sequenced material: peripheral blood or thyroid tissue (not recorded which). In DNA, the CDR3 is TGTGCCAGCAGCTTAGCCCAGATGGGGGATGAGCAGTTCTTC. Its translation: CASSLAQMGDEQFF.